This passage covers 11 T cell receptor beta chains from one sample sequenced in a study of response to subunit inactivated influenza vaccine. MiXCR was run by TCRdb on the RT-PCR reads, yielding one entry per CDR3 protein. The sample gives approximately 570,000 distinct CDR3 sequences, 7.6% of which show up once; roughly 13% is in the top ten. The sequencing here drew on PBMCs from blood, taken about 23 months after vaccination. Receptors originate from a man aged 45 to 75 who received an inactivated influenza vaccine.

This clonotype was seen a single time. The J gene is TRBJ2-7, the V gene TRBV18; TRBD1 might be the D (8 bases). V dropped 3 bases and J dropped 2 bases, with 29 bases sitting between them. Per the germline V gene, CDR1 is KGHSH and CDR2 is LQKENI. The CDR3 has 20 amino acids. CDR3 region: CASSPPRTGRTRASPYEQYF. In DNA, the CDR3 is TGTGCCAGCTCACCGCCCCGGACAGGGAGGACTAGGGCTTCCCCCTACGAGCAGTACTTC.

This clonotype appeared a few times. This rearrangement joins TRBV12-3 or TRBV12-4 to TRBJ1-2; 8 bases agree with TRBD1. This CDR3 has 13 amino acids. The ends lost 2 bases at V and 7 bases at J; junction bases unmatched: 3. In nucleotides, the CDR3 is TGTGCCAGCAGTTTATCAGGGGGCAGTGGCTACACCTTC. It translates to CASSLSGGSGYTF.

This clonotype has more than one count but fewer than ten. The V gene is TRBV7-8, the J gene TRBJ1-5; 7 bases are a match to TRBD1. The V gene end was trimmed by 1 base and the J gene end by 2 bases; junction bases not matched to a gene: 11. The CDR3 loop spans 18 amino acids. Germline lookup yields CDR1 SGHVS and CDR2 FQNEAQ. The CDR3 region is CASSLEVRGSLGNQPQHF. The CDR3 nucleotides read TGTGCCAGCAGCTTAGAGGTCAGGGGGTCATTAGGCAATCAGCCCCAGCATTTT.

This clonotype was counted a few times. The chain couples TRBV7-2 to TRBJ2-2, with 8 bases identical to TRBD2. Trimming cost V 1 base and J 6 bases; bases outside gene matches: 7. The CDR3 is made up of 16 amino acids. From germline, CDR1 is SGHTA and CDR2 FQGNSA. CDR3 DNA sequence: TGTGCCAGCAGCTTAGGAGGGACTAGTGGTCCCGGGGAGCTGTTTTTT. It specifies CASSLGGTSGPGELFF.

This clonotype came up many times. The V and J genes are TRBV5-1 and TRBJ2-3; D gene ambiguous. Deletions cut 2 bases from V and 4 bases from J, with 11 bases between. CDR3 length: 14 residues. Germline V gene lookup returns CDR1 SGHRS and CDR2 YFSETQ. The CDR3 nucleotides read TGCGCCAGCAGCTTACATCGACCCGCAGATACGCAGTATTTT. Encoded protein: CASSLHRPADTQYF.

This clonotype was seen a few times. The CDR3 spells CASSPRQGADEQFF. The CDR3 DNA follows: TGTGCCAGCTCACCAAGACAGGGGGCTGATGAGCAGTTCTTC. The chain couples TRBV18 to TRBJ2-1; 10 bases are a match to TRBD1. Unmatched junction bases numbered 3, after V lost 2 bases and J lost 8 bases. The germline V gene encodes CDR1 KGHSH and CDR2 LQKENI. The CDR3 has 14 residues.

In this sample, this clonotype turned up many times. The V and J genes are TRBV5-6 and TRBJ2-1; D ambiguous. The CDR3 is made up of 11 amino acids. V dropped 2 bases and J dropped 15 bases, with 12 bases sitting between them. Germline loops: CDR1 SGHDT, CDR2 YYEEEE. CDR3 bases: TGTGCCAGCAGCTTAGTGGGAAGGGCGTTCTTC. It yields the protein CASSLVGRAFF. Drawing the rest from reference TRBV5-6 and TRBJ2-1, the complete variable domain is DAGVTQSPTHLIKTRGQQVTLRCSPKSGHDTVSWYQQALGQGPQFIFQYYEEEERQRGNFPDRFSGHQFPNYSSELNVNALLLGDSALYLCASSLVGRAFFGPGTRLTVL.

This chain uses TRBV4-2 with TRBJ2-2; 8 positions match TRBD2. The CDR3 sequence is 18 residues long. V trimming: 0 bases; J trimming: 6 bases; junction bases outside the gene matches: 12. Germline V gives CDR1 LGHNA, CDR2 YNFKEQ. The CDR3: CASSQDRSGTSFSGELFF. The CDR3 nucleotides are TGTGCCAGCAGCCAAGATCGTTCCGGGACTAGTTTTTCCGGGGAGCTGTTTTTT.

This chain links TRBV12-3 or TRBV12-4 with TRBJ1-1; the D gene is possibly TRBD1 (6 bases). This CDR3 has 16 residues. V lost 5 bases and J lost 3, with 19 bases in between. The CDR3 nucleotides read TGTGCCAGCAGTATACGACAGGTGCCCGCGTACACTGAAGCTTTCTTT. It translates to CASSIRQVPAYTEAFF.

J is TRBJ2-7 and V is TRBV28; 9 nucleotides agree with TRBD2. The CDR3 covers 14 residues. CDR1 is MDHEN and CDR2 is SYDVKM in the germline V gene. With 6 bases clipped from V and 3 bases from J, the junction kept 6 bases outside the gene matches. CDR3 sequence (DNA): TGTGCCAGCAGCTGGGGACTAGCCGGCTACGAGCAGTACTTC. Translated, it gives CASSWGLAGYEQYF.

This clonotype showed up many times. This chain joins TRBV20-1 and TRBJ1-6; D perhaps matches TRBD1 (5 bases). CDR1 and CDR2 from the germline V gene are DFQATT and SNEGSKA (reference sequence). Trimming shortened V by 6 bases and J by 8 bases, and 14 bases separated the two germline ends. The CDR3 is 13 residues long. The CDR3 nucleotides read TGCAGTGCGACCGGATTGGGGGATTCACCCCTCCACTTT. Protein sequence: CSATGLGDSPLHF.